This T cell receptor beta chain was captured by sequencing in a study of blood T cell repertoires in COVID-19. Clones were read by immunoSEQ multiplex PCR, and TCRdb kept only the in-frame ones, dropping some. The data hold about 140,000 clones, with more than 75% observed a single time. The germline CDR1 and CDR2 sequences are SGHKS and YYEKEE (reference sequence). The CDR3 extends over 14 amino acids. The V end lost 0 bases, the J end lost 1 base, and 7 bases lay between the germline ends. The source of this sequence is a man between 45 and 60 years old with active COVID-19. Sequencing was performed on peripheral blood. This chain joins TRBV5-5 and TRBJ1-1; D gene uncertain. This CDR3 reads CASSLGRQNTEAFF. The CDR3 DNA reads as TGTGCCAGCAGCTTGGGGCGGCAGAACACTGAAGCTTTCTTT.